The sequence of this T cell receptor (beta chain) was determined in a study of radiation and T cells in renal cell carcinoma. Documented time point: blood 4 weeks post-SBRT, at nephrectomy. Treatment: 15 Gy SBRT to primary tumor, nephrectomy 4 weeks later. Profiling relied on immunoSEQ multiplex PCR, and the TCRdb table lists in-frame clones only, not all of them. The sample carries 40,000 to 45,000 clones, 80% to 85% recorded once. Study-level findings and limits: No pretreatment tumor biopsies were available for baseline clonotypes.

This CDR3 spans 15 amino acids. V shed 0 bases and J shed 5 bases, with 15 bases lying between them. Germline V lookup: CDR1 SGDLS, CDR2 YYNGEE. As concerns this clone: What it binds is not known.

This TCR was sampled from a woman aged 65 to 85 with renal cell carcinoma. The specimen was blood, collected from a patient whose treatment included radiotherapy and nephrectomy. The chain links TRBV9 to TRBJ2-7; D tentatively reads TRBD1 or TRBD2 (6 bases each). The CDR3: CASSVDLGGADEQYF. CDR3 DNA sequence: TGTGCCAGCAGCGTAGATTTGGGGGGCGCGGACGAGCAGTACTTC.